This TCR beta chain appears in the sequencing data of a study of CD8 T cells in ankylosing spondylitis. The CDR3 has 16 amino acids. Germline CDR1 SGHRS, CDR2 YFSETQ. The junction had 10 bases not matched to a gene; V was cut back by 3 bases and J by 4 bases. This clonotype was observed at least ten times. Each CDR3 protein is one row after TCRdb ran MiXCR on the 5' RACE reads. The table includes 200,000 to 300,000 distinct CDR3 sequences, roughly 8.6% detected once. This receptor was identified in a male donor with ankylosing spondylitis or in good health (not recorded which). The chain couples TRBV5-1 to TRBJ2-1; 7 nucleotides agree with TRBD2. Sequencing was carried out using blood, either unsorted or a sorted T cell fraction (not recorded which). The CDR3 DNA follows: TGCGCCAGCAGCTCCTCCGGGGAAGCGGGGTACAATGAGCAGTTCTTC. Its translation is CASSSSGEAGYNEQFF.